Detailed here is one T cell receptor (beta chain). CDR1 is SGHNT, CDR2 YYREEE, per germline (reference sequence). This CDR3 is built from 14 residues. V lost 4 bases, J lost 4 bases, and 4 bases stayed unmatched. This sample was taken from a study of T cells in lung cancer brain metastases. Assay used: immunoSEQ multiplex PCR; TCRdb lists only in-frame clones, some missing. The sample has fewer than 5,500 clones, roughly 88% seen once; the top ten hold less than 7.5%. V and J are TRBV5-4 and TRBJ1-1; 10 bases agree with TRBD1. The clonotype originates from a woman aged 45 to 65 with non-small cell lung cancer. Sequenced: tumor tissue from the primary lung tumor. The CDR3 here is CASSPRTGGTEAFF. CDR3 DNA: TGTGCCAGCAGCCCTCGGACAGGGGGCACTGAAGCTTTCTTT.